This record covers a single T cell receptor beta chain. Its antigen is still unknown. The data were obtained in a study of cytomegalovirus exposure and HLA in healthy donors. Notes on the study in general: A missense DCLRE1C variant was associated with V- and J-gene trimming of TCR beta chains in a later analysis, and an independent cohort replicated the association. Analysis performed later showed TCR beta chains linked to HLA being more clonally expanded than equally common others. Sequencing likely produced, as an artifact, a cluster of highly shared sequence variants. Among TCR beta chains, those listed as cytomegalovirus-associated numbered over 150.

Amplification used 60 Vbeta primers and 13 Jbeta primers. The assay was immunoSEQ multiplex PCR, and TCRdb's table has in-frame clones only and misses some. The table lists approximately 160,000 clones, 81% of them singletons. V lost 5 bases and J lost 5, with 23 bases in between. Germline V gene lookup returns CDR1 LNHDA and CDR2 SQIVND (reference sequence). This CDR3 comprises 17 residues. The source is a man aged 50 to 59 in good health and CMV-seropositive. Input material: PBMCs. The J gene is TRBJ2-3, the V gene TRBV19; TRBD2 might be the D (6 bases). In DNA form, the CDR3 reads TGTGCCAGTAGTCCCTGGCGGCCGGGACGGGGAGGAGATACGCAGTATTTT. Its protein is CASSPWRPGRGGDTQYF.